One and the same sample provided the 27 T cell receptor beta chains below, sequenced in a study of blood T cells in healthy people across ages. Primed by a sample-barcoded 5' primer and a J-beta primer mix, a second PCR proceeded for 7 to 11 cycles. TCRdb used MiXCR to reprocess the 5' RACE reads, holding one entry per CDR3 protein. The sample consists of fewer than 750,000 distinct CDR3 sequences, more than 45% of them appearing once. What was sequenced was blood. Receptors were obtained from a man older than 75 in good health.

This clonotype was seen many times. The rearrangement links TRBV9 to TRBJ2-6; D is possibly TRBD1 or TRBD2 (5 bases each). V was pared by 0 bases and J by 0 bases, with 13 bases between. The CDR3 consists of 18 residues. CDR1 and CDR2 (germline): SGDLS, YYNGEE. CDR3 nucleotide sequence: TGTGCCAGCAGCGTAGTTCCCGCTGGGGGCTCTGGGGCCAACGTCCTGACTTTC. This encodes CASSVVPAGGSGANVLTF.

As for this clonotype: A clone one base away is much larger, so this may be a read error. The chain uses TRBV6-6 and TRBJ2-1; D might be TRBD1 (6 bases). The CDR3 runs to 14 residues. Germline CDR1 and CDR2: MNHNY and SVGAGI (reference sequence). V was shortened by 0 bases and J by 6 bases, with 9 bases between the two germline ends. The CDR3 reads CASSYSGHVNEQFF. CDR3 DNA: TGTGCCAGCAGTTACTCGGGACACGTCAATGAGCAGTTCTTC.

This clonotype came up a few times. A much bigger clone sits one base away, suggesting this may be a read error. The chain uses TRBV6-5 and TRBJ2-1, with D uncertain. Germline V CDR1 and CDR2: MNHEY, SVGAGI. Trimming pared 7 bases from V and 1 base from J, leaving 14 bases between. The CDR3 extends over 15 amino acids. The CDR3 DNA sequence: TGTGCCAGCACCCCAGGAACAGAGTCCTACAATGAGCAGTTCTTC. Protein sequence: CASTPGTESYNEQFF.

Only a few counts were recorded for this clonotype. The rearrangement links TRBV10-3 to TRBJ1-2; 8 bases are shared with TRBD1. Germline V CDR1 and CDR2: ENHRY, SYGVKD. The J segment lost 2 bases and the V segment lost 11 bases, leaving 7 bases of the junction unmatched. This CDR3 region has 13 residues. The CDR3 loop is CAARGQGNYGYTF. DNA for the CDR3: TGTGCCGCTCGAGGACAGGGCAACTATGGCTACACCTTC.

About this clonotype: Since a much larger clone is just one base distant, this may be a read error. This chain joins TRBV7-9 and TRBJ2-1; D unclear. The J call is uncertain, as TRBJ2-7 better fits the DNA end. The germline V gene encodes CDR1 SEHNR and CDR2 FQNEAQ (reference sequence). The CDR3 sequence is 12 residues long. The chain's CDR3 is CANSFGTYEQYF. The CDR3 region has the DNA TGTGCCAACAGCTTTGGTACCTACGAGCAGTACTTC.

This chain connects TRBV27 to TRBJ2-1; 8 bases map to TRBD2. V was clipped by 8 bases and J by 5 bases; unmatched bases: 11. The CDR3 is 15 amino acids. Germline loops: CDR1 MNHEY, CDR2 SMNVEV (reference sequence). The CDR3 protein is CASCPRAGRDNEQFF. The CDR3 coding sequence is TGTGCCAGCTGCCCAAGGGCCGGGAGGGACAATGAGCAGTTCTTC.

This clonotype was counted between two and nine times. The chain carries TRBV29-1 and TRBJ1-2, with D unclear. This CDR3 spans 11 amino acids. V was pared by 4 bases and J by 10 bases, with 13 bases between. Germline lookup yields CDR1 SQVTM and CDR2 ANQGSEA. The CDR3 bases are TGCAGCGTTGCTTCTGGGCAGATCTACACCTTC. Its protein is CSVASGQIYTF.

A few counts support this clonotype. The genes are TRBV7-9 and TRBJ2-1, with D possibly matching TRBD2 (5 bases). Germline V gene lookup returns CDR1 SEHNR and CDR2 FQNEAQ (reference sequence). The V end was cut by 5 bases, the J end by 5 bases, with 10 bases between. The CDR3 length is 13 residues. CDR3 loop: CASSPSWDNEQFF. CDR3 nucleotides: TGTGCCAGCAGCCCTAGCTGGGACAATGAGCAGTTCTTC.

The CDR3 loop reads CSARDPSGAPGEQYF. For the CDR3, the DNA is TGCAGTGCTAGGGACCCTAGCGGGGCCCCCGGCGAGCAGTACTTC. The chain couples TRBV20-1 to TRBJ2-7, with TRBD2 matching over 9 bases. This CDR3 is 15 amino acids long. With V trimmed by 3 bases and J by 6 bases, 12 bases remained unmatched. Germline-derived CDR1 and CDR2 are DFQATT and SNEGSKA (reference sequence).

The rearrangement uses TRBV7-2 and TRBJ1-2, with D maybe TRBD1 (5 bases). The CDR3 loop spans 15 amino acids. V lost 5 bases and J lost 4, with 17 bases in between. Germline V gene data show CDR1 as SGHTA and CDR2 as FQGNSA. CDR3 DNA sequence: TGTGCCAGCAGCCCTGATGGGGGGGTCCGCTATGGCTACACCTTC. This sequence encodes CASSPDGGVRYGYTF. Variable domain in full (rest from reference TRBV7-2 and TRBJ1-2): GAGVSQSPSNKVTEKGKDVELRCDPISGHTALYWYRQSLGQGLEFLIYFQGNSAPDKSGLPSDRFSAERTGGSVSTLTIQRTQQEDSAVYLCASSPDGGVRYGYTFGSGTRLTVV.

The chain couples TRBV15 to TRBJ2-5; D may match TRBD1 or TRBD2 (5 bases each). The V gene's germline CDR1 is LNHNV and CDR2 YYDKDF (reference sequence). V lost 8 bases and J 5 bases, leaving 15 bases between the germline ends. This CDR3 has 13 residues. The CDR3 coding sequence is TGTGCCACCGGACACTGGGGACGCGAGACCCAGTACTTC. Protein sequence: CATGHWGRETQYF.

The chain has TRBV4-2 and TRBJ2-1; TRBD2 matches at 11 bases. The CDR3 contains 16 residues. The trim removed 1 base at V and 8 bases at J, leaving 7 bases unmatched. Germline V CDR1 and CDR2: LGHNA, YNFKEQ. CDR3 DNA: TGTGCCAGCAGCCAAGCGACTAGCGGGAATCGGGATGAGCAGTTCTTC. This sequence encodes CASSQATSGNRDEQFF.

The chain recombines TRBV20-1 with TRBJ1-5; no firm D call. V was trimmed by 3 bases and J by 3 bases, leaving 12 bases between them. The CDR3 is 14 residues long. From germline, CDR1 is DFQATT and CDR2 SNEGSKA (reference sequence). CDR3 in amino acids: CSASSGTVNQPQHF. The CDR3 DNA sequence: TGCAGTGCTAGCTCGGGCACCGTCAATCAGCCCCAGCATTTT.

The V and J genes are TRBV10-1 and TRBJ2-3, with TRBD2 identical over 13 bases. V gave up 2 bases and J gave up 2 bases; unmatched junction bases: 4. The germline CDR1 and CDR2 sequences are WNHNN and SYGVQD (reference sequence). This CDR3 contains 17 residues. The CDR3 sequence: CASSEGTSGKTTDTQYF. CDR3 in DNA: TGCGCCAGCAGTGAGGGGACTAGCGGGAAAACCACAGATACGCAGTATTTT.

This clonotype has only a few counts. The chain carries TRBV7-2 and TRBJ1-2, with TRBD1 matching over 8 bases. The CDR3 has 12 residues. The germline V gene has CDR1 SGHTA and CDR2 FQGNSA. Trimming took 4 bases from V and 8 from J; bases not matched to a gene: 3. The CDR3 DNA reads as TGTGCCAGCAGCTCCAGGGGGCCGGGCTACACCTTC. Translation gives CASSSRGPGYTF.

The CDR3 coding sequence is TGTGCCAGCAGCTTACTGACAATGACTGGAAACACCATATATTTT. This encodes CASSLLTMTGNTIYF. V and J are TRBV7-9 and TRBJ1-3; no clear D gene. This CDR3 is built from 15 residues. Germline loops: CDR1 SEHNR, CDR2 FQNEAQ (reference sequence). V lost 2 bases and J lost 2, with 10 bases in between.

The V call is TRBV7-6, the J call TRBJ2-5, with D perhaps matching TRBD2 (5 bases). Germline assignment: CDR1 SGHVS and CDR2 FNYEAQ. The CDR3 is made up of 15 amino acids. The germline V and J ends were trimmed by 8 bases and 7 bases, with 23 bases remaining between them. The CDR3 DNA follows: TGTGCCAGCTTCCCGGTGGGCCGAGCGGTTGGGACCCAGTACTTC. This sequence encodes CASFPVGRAVGTQYF.

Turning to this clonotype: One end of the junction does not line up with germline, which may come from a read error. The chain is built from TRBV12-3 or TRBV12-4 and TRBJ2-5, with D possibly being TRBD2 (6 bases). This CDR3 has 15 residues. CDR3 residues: CAGSLGTTDWGEQYF. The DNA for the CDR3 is TGTGCCGGCAGTTTAGGCACAACGGACTGGGGGGAGCAGTACTTC.

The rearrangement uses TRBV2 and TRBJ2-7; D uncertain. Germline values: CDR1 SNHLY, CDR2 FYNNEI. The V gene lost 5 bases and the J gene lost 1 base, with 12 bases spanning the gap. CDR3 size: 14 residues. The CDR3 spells CASSLQIVSYEQYF. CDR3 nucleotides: TGTGCCAGCAGTCTTCAGATTGTGTCCTACGAGCAGTACTTC.

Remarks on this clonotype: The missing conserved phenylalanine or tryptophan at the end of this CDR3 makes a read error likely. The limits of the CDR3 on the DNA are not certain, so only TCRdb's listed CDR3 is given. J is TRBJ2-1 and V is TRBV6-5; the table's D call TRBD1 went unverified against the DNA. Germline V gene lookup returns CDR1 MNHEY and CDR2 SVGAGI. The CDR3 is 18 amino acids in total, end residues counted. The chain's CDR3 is CASSYLLGGAEDGYTFGS.

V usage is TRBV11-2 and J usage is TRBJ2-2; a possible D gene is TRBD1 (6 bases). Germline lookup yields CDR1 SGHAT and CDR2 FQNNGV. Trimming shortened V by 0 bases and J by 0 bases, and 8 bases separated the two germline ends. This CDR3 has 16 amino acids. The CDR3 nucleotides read TGTGCCAGCAGCTTAGACACAGGGTCGAACACCGGGGAGCTGTTTTTT. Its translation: CASSLDTGSNTGELFF.

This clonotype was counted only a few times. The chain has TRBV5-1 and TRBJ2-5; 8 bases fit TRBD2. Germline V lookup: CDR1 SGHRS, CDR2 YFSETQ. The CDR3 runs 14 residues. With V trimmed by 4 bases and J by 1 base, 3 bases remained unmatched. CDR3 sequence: CASSPGRAQETQYF. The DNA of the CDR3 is TGCGCCAGCAGCCCCGGGAGGGCCCAAGAGACCCAGTACTTC.

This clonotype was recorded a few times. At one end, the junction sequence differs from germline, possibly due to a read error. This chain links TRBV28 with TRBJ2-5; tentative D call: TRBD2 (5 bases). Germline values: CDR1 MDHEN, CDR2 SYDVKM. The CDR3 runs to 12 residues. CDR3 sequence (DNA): TGTGCCAGCAGTCCCTCACTAGAGGCCCAGTACTTC. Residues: CASSPSLEAQYF.

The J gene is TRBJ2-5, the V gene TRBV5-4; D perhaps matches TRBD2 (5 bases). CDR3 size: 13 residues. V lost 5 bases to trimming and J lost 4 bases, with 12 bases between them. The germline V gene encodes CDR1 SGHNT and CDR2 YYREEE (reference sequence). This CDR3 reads CASSFRGSETQYF. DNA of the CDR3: TGTGCCAGCAGTTTTCGAGGGTCAGAGACCCAGTACTTC. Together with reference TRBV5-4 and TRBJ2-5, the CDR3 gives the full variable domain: ETGVTQSPTHLIKTRGQQVTLRCSSQSGHNTVSWYQQALGQGPQFIFQYYREEENGRGNFPPRFSGLQFPNYSSELNVNALELDDSALYLCASSFRGSETQYFGPGTRLLVL.

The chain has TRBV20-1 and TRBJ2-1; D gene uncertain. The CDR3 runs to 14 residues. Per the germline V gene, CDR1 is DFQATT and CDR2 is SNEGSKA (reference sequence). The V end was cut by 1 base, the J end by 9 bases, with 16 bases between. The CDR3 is CSARGPISDREQFF. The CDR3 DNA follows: TGCAGTGCTAGAGGCCCCATATCGGATCGTGAGCAGTTCTTC.

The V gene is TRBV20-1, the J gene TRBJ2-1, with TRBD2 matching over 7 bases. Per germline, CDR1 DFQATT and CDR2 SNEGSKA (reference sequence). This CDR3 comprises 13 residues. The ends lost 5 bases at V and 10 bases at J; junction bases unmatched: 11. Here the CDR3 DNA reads TGCAGTGCTGCTAGCGGCCTTTGGGTGGAGCAGTTCTTC. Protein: CSAASGLWVEQFF.

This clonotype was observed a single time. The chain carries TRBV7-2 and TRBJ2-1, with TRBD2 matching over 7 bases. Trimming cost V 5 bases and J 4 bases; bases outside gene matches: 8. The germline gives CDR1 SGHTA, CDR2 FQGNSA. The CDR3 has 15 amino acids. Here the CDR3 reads CASSPGLEVYNEQFF. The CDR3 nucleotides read TGTGCCAGCAGCCCAGGACTAGAGGTGTACAATGAGCAGTTCTTC.